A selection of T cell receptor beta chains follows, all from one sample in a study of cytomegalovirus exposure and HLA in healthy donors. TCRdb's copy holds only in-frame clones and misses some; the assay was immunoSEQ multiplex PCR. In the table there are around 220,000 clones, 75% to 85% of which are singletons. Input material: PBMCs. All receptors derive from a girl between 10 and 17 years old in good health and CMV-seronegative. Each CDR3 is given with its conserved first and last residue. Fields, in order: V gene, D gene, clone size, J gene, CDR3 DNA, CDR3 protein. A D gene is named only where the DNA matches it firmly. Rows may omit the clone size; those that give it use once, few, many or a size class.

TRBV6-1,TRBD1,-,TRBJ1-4,TGTGCCAGCAGTGAAGCGCTAAGGGGGCGGAATGAAAAACTGTTTTTT,CASSEALRGRNEKLFF
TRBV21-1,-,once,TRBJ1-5,TGTGCCAGGGTCAGGGAACCCCAGCATTTT,CARVREPQHF
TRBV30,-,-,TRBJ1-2,TGTGCCTGGAGCACCATGGGCGGCTACACCTTC,CAWSTMGGYTF
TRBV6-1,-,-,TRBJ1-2,TGTGCCAGCAGTGACCGGCAATCAGGCGGCTACACCTTC,CASSDRQSGGYTF
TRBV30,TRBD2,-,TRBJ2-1,TGTGCCTGGTCCGGGACTAGCGGGGGAGAAGGATACAATGAGCAGTTCTTC,CAWSGTSGGEGYNEQFF
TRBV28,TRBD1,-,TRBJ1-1,TGTGCCAGCAGCCTCCTCAGGGGGCTAGGGAACACTGAAGCTTTCTTT,CASSLLRGLGNTEAFF
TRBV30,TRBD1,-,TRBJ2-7,TGTGCCTGGAGTCCCGGGACAGGTCCTCAGTACTTC,CAWSPGTGPQYF
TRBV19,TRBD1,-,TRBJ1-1,TGTGCCAGTCGAATGCCGGGACAGCGCACTGAAGCTTTCTTT,CASRMPGQRTEAFF
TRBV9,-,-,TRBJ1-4,TGTGCCAGCTTACAACCCCTTGCAACTAATGAAAAACTGTTTTTT,CASLQPLATNEKLFF
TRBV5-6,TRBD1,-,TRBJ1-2,TGTGCCAGCAGCCCGCCCGGGACAGGGAGGGGTGGCTACACCTTC,CASSPPGTGRGGYTF
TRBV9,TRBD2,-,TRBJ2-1,TGTGCCAGCAGCCCCCGGACTAGCGGGGGCTACAATGAGCAGTTCTTC,CASSPRTSGGYNEQFF
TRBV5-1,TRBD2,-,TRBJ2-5,TGCGCCAGCAGCCGTGTAGGGGGCCTGACTAGCGGACAAGAGACCCAGTACTTC,CASSRVGGLTSGQETQYF
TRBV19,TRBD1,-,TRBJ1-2,TGTGCCAGTATGCCCCCTAGGACAGGTGGCTACACCTTC,CASMPPRTGGYTF
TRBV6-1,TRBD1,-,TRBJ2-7,TGTGCCAGCAGTGAGTTTGGGACAGGGGGCCGGGCAAACTACTACGAGCAGTACTTC,CASSEFGTGGRANYYEQYF
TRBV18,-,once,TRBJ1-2,TGTGCCAGCTCACCACTCTGGGCTCCCAAAGAGAACTATGGCTACACCTTC,CASSPLWAPKENYGYTF
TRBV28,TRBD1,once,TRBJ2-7,TGTGCCAGCAAAGTATCCGGGACAGGGTCCTACGAGCAGTACTTC,CASKVSGTGSYEQYF
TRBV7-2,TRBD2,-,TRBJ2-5,TGTGCCAGCAGCTGGACGCTTTCCTTAGGACTAGACGGGGAGACCCAGTACTTC,CASSWTLSLGLDGETQYF
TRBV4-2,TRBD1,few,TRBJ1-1,TGTGCCAGCAGCCAAGTCGGACAGGGAGTTGTTTTCTTT,CASSQVGQGVVFF
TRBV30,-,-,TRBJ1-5,TGTGCCTGGACTGCCGGACAGACAAATCAGCCCCAGCATTTT,CAWTAGQTNQPQHF
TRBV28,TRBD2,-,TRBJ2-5,TGTGCCAGCAGTTTCCCATTGACTAGCGGGGGAGAGACCCAGTACTTC,CASSFPLTSGGETQYF
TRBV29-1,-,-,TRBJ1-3,TGCAGCGTCGCGTCACTACACTCTGGAAACACCATATATTTT,CSVASLHSGNTIYF
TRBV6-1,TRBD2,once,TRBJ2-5,TGTGCCAGCAGTGAAGCGGGAGTAGCGGGAGGGGGCGGGAAGGAGACCCAGTACTTC,CASSEAGVAGGGGKETQYF
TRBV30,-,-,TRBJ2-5,TGTGCCTGGAGTAGCACAGGGACGGGGGAGACCCAGTACTTC,CAWSSTGTGETQYF
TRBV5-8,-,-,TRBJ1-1,TGTGCCAGCAGCTTGGGGGAGGGATGGAGCACTGAAGCTTTCTTT,CASSLGEGWSTEAFF
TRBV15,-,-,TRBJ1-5,TGTGCCACCAGCAGAGGGGCAGGGGGCAATCAGCCCCAGCATTTT,CATSRGAGGNQPQHF
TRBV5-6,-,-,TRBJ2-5,TGTGCCAGCAGCTTGGGTATGGAGGAGACCCAGTACTTC,CASSLGMEETQYF
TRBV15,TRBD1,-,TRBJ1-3,TGTGCCACCAGCAGGAGGACAGGGCACTCTGGAAACACCATATATTTT,CATSRRTGHSGNTIYF
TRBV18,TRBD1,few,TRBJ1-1,TGTGCCAGCTCACCGACAGGGCTGGCTGAAGCTTTCTTT,CASSPTGLAEAFF
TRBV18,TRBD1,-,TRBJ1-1,TGTGCCAGCTCACCACGACAGGGGGTGAACACTGAAGCTTTCTTT,CASSPRQGVNTEAFF
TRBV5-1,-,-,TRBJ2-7,TGCGCCAGCAGCTGGGGCGGTACAGAGGCCTACGAGCAGTACTTC,CASSWGGTEAYEQYF
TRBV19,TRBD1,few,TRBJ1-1,TGTGCCAGTGGACAGGGTAGCGCTGAAGCTTTCTTT,CASGQGSAEAFF
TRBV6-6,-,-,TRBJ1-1,TGTGCCAGCAGGGGCCCCCAACAGGGCCGGACTGAAGCTTTCTTT,CASRGPQQGRTEAFF
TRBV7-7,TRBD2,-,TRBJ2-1,TGTGCTAGCAGCCCATGGACTAGCGGGAGCGATGAGCAGTTCTTC,CASSPWTSGSDEQFF
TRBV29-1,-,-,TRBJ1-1,TGCAGCGTTGAGAAGGGGGGAGGGACTGAAGCTTTCTTT,CSVEKGGGTEAFF
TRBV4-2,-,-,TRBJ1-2,TGTGCCAGCAGCCAAGGTCTGGTCTTTACGGACTATGGCTACACCTTC,CASSQGLVFTDYGYTF
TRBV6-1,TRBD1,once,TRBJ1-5,TGTGCCAGCAGTGGCGGACAGGGACGGAATCAGCCCCAGCATTTT,CASSGGQGRNQPQHF
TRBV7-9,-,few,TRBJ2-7,TGTGCCAGCAGCCCCAGACAGGACCGCTACGAGCAGTACTTC,CASSPRQDRYEQYF
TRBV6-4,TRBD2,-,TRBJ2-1,TGTGCCAGCAGTGGGGGACTAGCGGGGGACTACAATGAGCAGTTCTTC,CASSGGLAGDYNEQFF
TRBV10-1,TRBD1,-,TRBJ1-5,TGCGCCAGCCTCCCGTTACAATTTAAACCGGGGGACAGGGGCAGGTCTAGCAATCAGCCCCAGCATTTT,CASLPLQFKPGDRGRSSNQPQHF
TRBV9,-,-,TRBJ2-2,TGTGCCAGCAGCGTAGACGGGGGGCCAGCCGGGGAGCTGTTTTTT,CASSVDGGPAGELFF